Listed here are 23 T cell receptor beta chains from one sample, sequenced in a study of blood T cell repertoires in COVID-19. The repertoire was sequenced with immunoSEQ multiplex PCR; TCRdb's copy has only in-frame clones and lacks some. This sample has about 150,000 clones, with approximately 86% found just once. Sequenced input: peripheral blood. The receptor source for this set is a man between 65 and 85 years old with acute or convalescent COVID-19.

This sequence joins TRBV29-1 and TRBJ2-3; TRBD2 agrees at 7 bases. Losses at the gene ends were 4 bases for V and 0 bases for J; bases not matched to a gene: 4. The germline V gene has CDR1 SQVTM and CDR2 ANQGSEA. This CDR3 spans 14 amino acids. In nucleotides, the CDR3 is TGCAGCGTTGCGGCGGGGGTTAGCACAGATACGCAGTATTTT. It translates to CSVAAGVSTDTQYF.

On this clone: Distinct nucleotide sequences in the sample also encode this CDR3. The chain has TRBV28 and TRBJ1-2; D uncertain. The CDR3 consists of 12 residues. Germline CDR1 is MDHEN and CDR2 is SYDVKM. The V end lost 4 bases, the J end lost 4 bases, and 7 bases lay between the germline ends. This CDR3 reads CASSSGIYGYTF. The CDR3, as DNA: TGTGCCAGCAGTTCGGGAATCTATGGCTACACCTTC.

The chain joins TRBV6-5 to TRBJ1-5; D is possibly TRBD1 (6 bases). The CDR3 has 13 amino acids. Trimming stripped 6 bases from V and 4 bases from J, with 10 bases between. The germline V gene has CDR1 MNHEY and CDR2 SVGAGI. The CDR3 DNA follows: TGTGCCAGCAGCGGGACACGGAATCAGCCCCAGCATTTT. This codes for CASSGTRNQPQHF.

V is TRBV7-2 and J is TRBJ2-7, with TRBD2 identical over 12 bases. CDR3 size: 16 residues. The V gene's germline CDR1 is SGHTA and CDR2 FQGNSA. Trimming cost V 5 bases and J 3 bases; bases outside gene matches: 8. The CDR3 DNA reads TGTGCCAGCAGCCTCCGGACTAGCGGGAAAGTCTACGAGCAGTACTTC. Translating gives CASSLRTSGKVYEQYF.

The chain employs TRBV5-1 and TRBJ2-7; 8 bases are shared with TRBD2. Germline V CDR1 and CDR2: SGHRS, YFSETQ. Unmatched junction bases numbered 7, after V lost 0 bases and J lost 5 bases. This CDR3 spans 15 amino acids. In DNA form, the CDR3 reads TGCGCCAGCAGCTTGGCCAGTAGCGGGAACCACGAGCAGTACTTC. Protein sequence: CASSLASSGNHEQYF.

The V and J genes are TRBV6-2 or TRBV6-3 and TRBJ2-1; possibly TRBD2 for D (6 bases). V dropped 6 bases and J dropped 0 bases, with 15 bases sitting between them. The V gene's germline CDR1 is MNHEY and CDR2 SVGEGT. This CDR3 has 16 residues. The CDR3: CASSRGLTNSYNEQFF. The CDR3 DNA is TGTGCCAGCAGCCGGGGACTTACTAACTCCTACAATGAGCAGTTCTTC.

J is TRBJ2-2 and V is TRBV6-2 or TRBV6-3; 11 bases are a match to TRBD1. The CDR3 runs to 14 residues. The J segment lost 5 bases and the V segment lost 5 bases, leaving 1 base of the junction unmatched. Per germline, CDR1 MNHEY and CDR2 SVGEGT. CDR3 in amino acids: CASSGTGGTGELFF. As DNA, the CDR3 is TGTGCCAGCAGTGGGACAGGGGGTACCGGGGAGCTGTTTTTT.

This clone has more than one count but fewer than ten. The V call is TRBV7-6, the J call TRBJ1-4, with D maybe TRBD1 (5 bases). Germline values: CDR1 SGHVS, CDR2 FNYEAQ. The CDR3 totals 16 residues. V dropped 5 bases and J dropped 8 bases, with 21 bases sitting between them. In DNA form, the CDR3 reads TGTGCCAGCAGCCCGTCCCCGCGGGGGACTGTGGAAAAACTGTTTTTT. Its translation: CASSPSPRGTVEKLFF.

The chain's CDR3 is CASSLDQGVNTEAFF. The CDR3 DNA follows: TGTGCCAGCAGCTTAGATCAAGGGGTGAACACTGAAGCTTTCTTT. The chain carries TRBV7-9 and TRBJ1-1; D might be TRBD1 (5 bases). This CDR3 contains 15 residues. The germline V gene encodes CDR1 SEHNR and CDR2 FQNEAQ (reference sequence). V shed 1 base and J shed 0 bases, with 9 bases lying between them.

Here the CDR3 DNA reads TGTGCCAGCAGCTTGGGGACAGCCCGGCGGAACGAGCAGTACTTC. Translated: CASSLGTARRNEQYF. V and J are TRBV7-2 and TRBJ2-7; 7 bases agree with TRBD1. This CDR3 has 15 residues. The trim removed 3 bases at V and 5 bases at J, leaving 10 bases unmatched. Germline V gives CDR1 SGHTA, CDR2 FQGNSA.

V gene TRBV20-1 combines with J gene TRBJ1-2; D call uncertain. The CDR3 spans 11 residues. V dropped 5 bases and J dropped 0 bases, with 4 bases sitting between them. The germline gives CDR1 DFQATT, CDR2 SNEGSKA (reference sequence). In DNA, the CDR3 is TGCAGTGCTGCGACTAACTATGGCTACACCTTC. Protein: CSAATNYGYTF.

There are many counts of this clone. The CDR3 loop reads CASSLGQGVRTGELFF. The CDR3 nucleotides are TGCGCCAGCAGCTTGGGGCAGGGGGTAAGGACCGGGGAGCTGTTTTTT. The chain is built from TRBV5-1 and TRBJ2-2, with 7 bases identical to TRBD1. Germline loops: CDR1 SGHRS, CDR2 YFSETQ. This CDR3 is 16 amino acids long. Losses at the gene ends were 0 bases for V and 5 bases for J; bases not matched to a gene: 7.

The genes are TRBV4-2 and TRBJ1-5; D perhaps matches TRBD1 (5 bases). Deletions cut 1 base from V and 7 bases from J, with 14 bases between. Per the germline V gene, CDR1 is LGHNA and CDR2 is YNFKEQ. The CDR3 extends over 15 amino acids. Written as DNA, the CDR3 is TGTGCCAGCAGCCAAGTGTTCGGGGGTGGCCAGCCCCAGCATTTT. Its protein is CASSQVFGGGQPQHF.

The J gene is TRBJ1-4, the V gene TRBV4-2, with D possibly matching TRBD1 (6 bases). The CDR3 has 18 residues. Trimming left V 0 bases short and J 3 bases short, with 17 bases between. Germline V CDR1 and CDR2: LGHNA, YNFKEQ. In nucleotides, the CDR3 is TGTGCCAGCAGCCAAGAGTGGGTGACAGGCCCCTCTAATGAAAAACTGTTTTTT. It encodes CASSQEWVTGPSNEKLFF.

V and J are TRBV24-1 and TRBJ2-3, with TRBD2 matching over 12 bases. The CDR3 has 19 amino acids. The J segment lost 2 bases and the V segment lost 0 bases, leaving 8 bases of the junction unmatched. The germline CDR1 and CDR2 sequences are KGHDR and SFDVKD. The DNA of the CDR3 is TGTGCCACCAGTGATTTGATTCCGCTAGCGGGAGGGAACACAGATACGCAGTATTTT. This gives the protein CATSDLIPLAGGNTDTQYF.

DNA for the CDR3: TGTGCCAGCTCACTAGCGGGAGAGCAGTTCTTC. It codes for CASSLAGEQFF. The chain couples TRBV18 to TRBJ2-1; 8 nucleotides match TRBD2. Germline values: CDR1 KGHSH, CDR2 LQKENI. The CDR3 is 11 amino acids. The ends lost 4 bases at V and 10 bases at J; junction bases unmatched: 0.

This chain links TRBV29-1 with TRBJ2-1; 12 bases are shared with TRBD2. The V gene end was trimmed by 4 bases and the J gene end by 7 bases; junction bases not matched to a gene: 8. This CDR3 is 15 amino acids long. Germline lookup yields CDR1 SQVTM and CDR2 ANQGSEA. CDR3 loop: CSVVGASGRENEQFF. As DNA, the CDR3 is TGCAGCGTTGTAGGCGCTAGCGGGAGGGAAAATGAGCAGTTCTTC.

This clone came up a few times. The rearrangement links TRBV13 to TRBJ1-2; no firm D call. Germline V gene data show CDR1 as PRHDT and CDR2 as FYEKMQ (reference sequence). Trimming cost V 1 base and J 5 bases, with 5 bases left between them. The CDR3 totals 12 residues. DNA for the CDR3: TGTGCCAGCAGCTTAGACATATATGGCTACACCTTC. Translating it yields CASSLDIYGYTF.

CDR3 DNA: TGTGCCAGCGGTGAGGGACAGGGGGCGAGAGGCTACACCTTC. It yields the protein CASGEGQGARGYTF. This chain connects TRBV6-6 to TRBJ1-2; 12 nucleotides agree with TRBD1. V shed 8 bases, J shed 8 bases, and the junction held 9 bases outside the gene matches. This CDR3 contains 14 residues. The germline gives CDR1 MNHNY, CDR2 SVGAGI (reference sequence).

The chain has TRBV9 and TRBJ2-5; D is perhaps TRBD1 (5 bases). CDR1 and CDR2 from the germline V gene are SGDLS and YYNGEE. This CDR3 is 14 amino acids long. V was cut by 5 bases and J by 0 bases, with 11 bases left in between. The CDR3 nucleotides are TGTGCCAGCAGTAGGGGTCAGAACCAAGAGACCCAGTACTTC. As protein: CASSRGQNQETQYF.

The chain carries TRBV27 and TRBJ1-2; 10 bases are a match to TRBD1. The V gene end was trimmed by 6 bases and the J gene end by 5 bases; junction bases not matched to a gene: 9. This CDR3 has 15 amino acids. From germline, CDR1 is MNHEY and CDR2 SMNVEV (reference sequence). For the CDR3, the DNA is TGTGCCAGCAGAATAACGGGACAGGGGATTTATGGCTACACCTTC. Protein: CASRITGQGIYGYTF.

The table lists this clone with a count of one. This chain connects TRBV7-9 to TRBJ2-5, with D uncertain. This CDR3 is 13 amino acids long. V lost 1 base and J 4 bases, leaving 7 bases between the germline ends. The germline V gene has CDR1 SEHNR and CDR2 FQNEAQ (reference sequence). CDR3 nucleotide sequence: TGTGCCAGCAGCTTAGGGCGAGGAGAGACCCAGTACTTC. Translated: CASSLGRGETQYF.

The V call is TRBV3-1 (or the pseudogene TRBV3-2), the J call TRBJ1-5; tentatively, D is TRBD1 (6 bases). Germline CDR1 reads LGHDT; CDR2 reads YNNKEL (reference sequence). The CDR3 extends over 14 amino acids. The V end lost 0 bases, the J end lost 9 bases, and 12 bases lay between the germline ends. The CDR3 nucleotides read TGTGCCAGCAGCCAAGATGGGGGCTTTGGGCCCCAGCATTTT. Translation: CASSQDGGFGPQHF.